This T cell receptor beta chain appears in the sequencing data of a study of shared clonotypes between healthy human individuals. The data were produced by immunoSEQ multiplex PCR, yet TCRdb's version contains in-frame clones alone and is incomplete. Of 1.4 million to 1.5 million clones in the sample, roughly 96% were seen once. Concerning this clone itself: Its specificity is unknown.

The CDR3 runs 13 residues. Germline V gene sequence: CDR1 GTSNPN, CDR2 SVGIG (reference sequence). Trimming shortened V by 3 bases and J by 9 bases, and 15 bases separated the two germline ends. Findings of the study overall: Of the naive CD4 clonotypes, around 4.7% were shared across a handful of donors.

The TCR originated in a man in his thirties or forties in good health. The material sequenced was naive CD4+ T cells sorted from blood. Specified subset: CD45RA+ positively selected. The chain joins TRBV30 to TRBJ2-1; D is possibly TRBD1 (5 bases). In nucleotides, the CDR3 is TGTGCCTGGAGCCGAGCCAGGCAGGGTGAGCAGTTCTTC. Amino acid sequence: CAWSRARQGEQFF. Complete variable domain (other parts from reference TRBV30 and TRBJ2-1): SQTIHQWPATLVQPVGSPLSLECTVEGTSNPNLYWYRQAAGRGLQLLFYSVGIGQISSEVPQNLSASRPQDRQFILSSKKLLLSDSGFYLCAWSRARQGEQFFGPGTRLTVL.